This T cell receptor beta chain was sequenced during a study of blood T cell repertoires in COVID-19. About the study: Acute and convalescent COVID-19 specimens originated in the United States, Italy and Spain. T cells, B-cell-depleted T cells, or PBMCs provided the cDNA or gDNA that served as material.

Produced via immunoSEQ multiplex PCR; TCRdb's table is partial and in-frame only. The sample holds under 150,000 clones; more than 75% are singletons and the top ten take 4% to 5%. With 6 bases removed from V and 5 bases from J, the gap between germline ends came to 14 bases. Germline V gene sequence: CDR1 SEHNR, CDR2 FQNEAQ (reference sequence). The CDR3 consists of 14 residues. A Seattle source enrolled patients during active infection and followed them longitudinally. The gene calls are TRBV7-9 and TRBJ1-5, with D perhaps TRBD1 (5 bases). Sequencing was carried out using peripheral blood. The TCR comes from a man aged 60 to 75 with COVID-19, enrolled during active disease. Here the CDR3 reads CASSLPGDHQPQHF. The CDR3 DNA reads as TGTGCCAGCAGTTTACCGGGGGACCATCAGCCCCAGCATTTT.